One and the same sample provided the 23 T cell receptor beta chains below, sequenced in a study of blood T cell repertoires in COVID-19 (dated by TCRdb to about 2020). Receptors were amplified or captured by the immunoSEQ multiplex PCR assay. Here the immuneACCESS table is served through TCRdb, limited to in-frame sequences with V and J called. Missing clones are a known gap in these copies; in checked studies unresolved V genes cover under half, and the rest lacks a known reason. The sample table lists roughly 320,000 clones, roughly 91% of them with a count of one. The biggest ten clones account for less than 2% of the sample. The sequencing input was peripheral blood. Receptor source: a woman in her twenties or thirties with COVID-19, enrolled during active disease.

CDR3 nucleotides: TGTGCCAGCGGAATTGACAGAGGGGTGCGGGGAAGCTATGGCTACACCTTC. Its protein product is CASGIDRGVRGSYGYTF. This sequence joins TRBV28 and TRBJ1-2; tentative D call: TRBD1 (5 bases). The CDR3 is 17 amino acids. Deletions cut 8 bases from V and 4 bases from J, with 26 bases between. Germline V gene data show CDR1 as MDHEN and CDR2 as SYDVKM.

Turning to this clone: In the same sample, other DNA sequences code for this CDR3. The chain joins TRBV3-1 (or the pseudogene TRBV3-2) to TRBJ1-1, with D unclear. Germline CDR1 and CDR2: LGHDT and YNNKEL (reference sequence). V shed 4 bases and J shed 0 bases, with 6 bases lying between them. The CDR3 contains 13 residues. The CDR3 region is CASSLSVNTEAFF. CDR3 DNA: TGTGCCAGCAGCCTGTCGGTGAACACTGAAGCTTTCTTT.

This clone was observed once. This chain uses TRBV2 with TRBJ2-5, with D possibly matching TRBD1 (5 bases). V dropped 7 bases and J dropped 9 bases, with 15 bases sitting between them. The CDR3 extends over 12 amino acids. The germline V gene encodes CDR1 SNHLY and CDR2 FYNNEI. The CDR3 loop reads CASTRANEAQYF. In DNA, the CDR3 is TGTGCCAGCACCAGGGCTAACGAGGCCCAGTACTTC.

The sample holds one count of this clone. This chain links TRBV5-6 with TRBJ1-2, with a tentative D call TRBD1 (6 bases). Trimming pared 1 base from V and 13 bases from J, leaving 20 bases between. This CDR3 has 14 amino acids. Germline V gives CDR1 SGHDT, CDR2 YYEEEE. CDR3 bases: TGTGCCAGCAGCTTGTTTAACTCAGTCAGGGGATGCACCTTC. This encodes CASSLFNSVRGCTF.

This sequence joins TRBV18 and TRBJ1-5; a weak D match, TRBD1 (6 bases). The germline V gene has CDR1 KGHSH and CDR2 LQKENI. Trimming removed 0 bases from V and 5 bases from J, with 8 bases in between. The CDR3 is 14 amino acids. This CDR3 is CASSPPGADQPQHF. CDR3 bases: TGTGCCAGCTCACCACCGGGGGCCGATCAGCCCCAGCATTTT.

The chain has TRBV9 and TRBJ2-7; 7 bases are shared with TRBD2. The germline gives CDR1 SGDLS, CDR2 YYNGEE. The CDR3 contains 13 residues. Unmatched junction bases numbered 3, after V lost 4 bases and J lost 2 bases. In DNA, the CDR3 is TGTGCCAGCAGCCGGGGGGAAACCTACGAGCAGTACTTC. Amino acids: CASSRGETYEQYF.

The CDR3 protein is CASSPVGGWSEKLFF. Written as DNA, the CDR3 is TGTGCCAGCAGCCCCGTGGGGGGTTGGAGTGAAAAACTGTTTTTT. The genes are TRBV28 and TRBJ1-4; perhaps TRBD1 as D (5 bases). Germline-derived CDR1 and CDR2 are MDHEN and SYDVKM. V dropped 6 bases and J dropped 7 bases, with 18 bases sitting between them. The CDR3 spans 15 residues.

The rearrangement joins TRBV2 to TRBJ2-3, with 15 bases that match TRBD2. The germline CDR1 and CDR2 sequences are SNHLY and FYNNEI. The CDR3 has 16 residues. V gave up 11 bases and J gave up 2 bases; unmatched junction bases: 8. DNA of the CDR3: TGTGCCGGCTGGACTAGCGGGGGGGAATACACAGATACGCAGTATTTT. This encodes CAGWTSGGEYTDTQYF.

This chain links TRBV11-2 with TRBJ1-1; D might be TRBD1 (5 bases). Germline V gives CDR1 SGHAT, CDR2 FQNNGV. V dropped 1 base and J dropped 2 bases, with 8 bases sitting between them. The CDR3 covers 14 residues. The CDR3 sequence is CASSLVGLNTEAFF. In DNA, the CDR3 is TGTGCCAGCAGCTTAGTGGGGCTAAACACTGAAGCTTTCTTT.

This clone was counted only a few times. V and J are TRBV11-3 and TRBJ2-1; 9 bases line up with TRBD1. Germline lookup yields CDR1 SGHNT and CDR2 YENEEA. The CDR3 consists of 14 residues. Trimming removed 4 bases from V and 9 bases from J; junction bases left unmatched: 7. In DNA form, the CDR3 reads TGTGCCAGCAGCTCGGGACAGGGAGGCGGTGAGCAGTTCTTC. It is translated as CASSSGQGGGEQFF.

The chain combines TRBV6-5 with TRBJ2-3, with D perhaps matching TRBD1 (5 bases). The germline V gene has CDR1 MNHEY and CDR2 SVGAGI. V lost 6 bases and J 5 bases, leaving 12 bases between the germline ends. The CDR3 sequence is 13 residues long. CDR3 protein: CASRDSGIDTQYF. The CDR3 DNA sequence: TGTGCCAGCAGAGATTCAGGGATAGATACGCAGTATTTT.

This chain connects TRBV3-1 (or the pseudogene TRBV3-2) to TRBJ1-4; 8 positions match TRBD1. CDR1 and CDR2 from the germline V gene are LGHDT and YNNKEL (reference sequence). J lost 4 bases, V lost 1 base, and 2 bases had no gene match. This CDR3 is 15 amino acids long. The CDR3 loop is CASSQGQGINEKLFF. The CDR3 DNA follows: TGTGCCAGCAGCCAAGGACAGGGGATTAATGAAAAACTGTTTTTT.

The rearrangement uses TRBV7-8 and TRBJ2-5; a weak D match, TRBD1 (6 bases). V lost 5 bases to trimming and J lost 4 bases, with 14 bases between them. Germline assignment: CDR1 SGHVS and CDR2 FQNEAQ. This CDR3 spans 14 amino acids. This CDR3 is CASSEGSGVETQYF. The CDR3 DNA sequence: TGTGCCAGCAGCGAGGGGTCAGGGGTAGAGACCCAGTACTTC.

The CDR3, as DNA: TGTGCCAGCGGAACACAGGGGGCCGGGGAGCTGTTTTTT. This codes for CASGTQGAGELFF. This chain links TRBV6-5 with TRBJ2-2; the match to TRBD1 covers 8 bases. The CDR3 spans 13 residues. The germline V gene has CDR1 MNHEY and CDR2 SVGAGI. V dropped 8 bases and J dropped 6; count of bases not matched to a gene: 5.

The chain couples TRBV7-2 to TRBJ1-3; TRBD1 is a possible D gene (6 bases). Germline CDR1 and CDR2: SGHTA and FQGNSA. V lost 3 bases and J lost 0, with 12 bases in between. This CDR3 region has 16 residues. CDR3 sequence reads: CASSFRGASSGNTIYF. The CDR3 DNA follows: TGTGCCAGCAGCTTTCGGGGGGCTTCCTCTGGAAACACCATATATTTT. The full variable domain, completed using reference TRBV7-2 and TRBJ1-3, is GAGVSQSPSNKVTEKGKDVELRCDPISGHTALYWYRQSLGQGLEFLIYFQGNSAPDKSGLPSDRFSAERTGGSVSTLTIQRTQQEDSAVYLCASSFRGASSGNTIYFGEGSWLTVV.

The CDR3 nucleotides are TGTGCCAGCAGCCAAGAGGGCGTCTTTACGGCAACTAATGAAAAACTGTTTTTT. Translated, it gives CASSQEGVFTATNEKLFF. This chain connects TRBV4-2 to TRBJ1-4; no clear D gene. The CDR3 covers 18 residues. Germline V gene sequence: CDR1 LGHNA, CDR2 YNFKEQ. Trimming took off 0 bases at V and 0 bases at J, with 14 bases between the two ends.

The chain joins TRBV30 to TRBJ1-1, with D maybe TRBD1 (6 bases). There are 16 residues in the CDR3. The germline gives CDR1 GTSNPN, CDR2 SVGIG (reference sequence). V lost 0 bases and J 4 bases, leaving 18 bases between the germline ends. CDR3 coding DNA: TGTGCCTGGAGTGTAGCCCCCACAGGGTTAGGCACTGAAGCTTTCTTT. As protein: CAWSVAPTGLGTEAFF.

The chain combines TRBV7-8 with TRBJ2-1; 9 bases agree with TRBD2. The CDR3 consists of 17 residues. Germline values: CDR1 SGHVS, CDR2 FQNEAQ. Trimming removed 3 bases from V and 3 bases from J; junction bases left unmatched: 9. The CDR3 nucleotides are TGTGCCAGCAGCTTTCCCCTTAGCGGGGGATACTACAATGAGCAGTTCTTC. This encodes CASSFPLSGGYYNEQFF.

This chain uses TRBV2 with TRBJ1-6, with 7 bases that match TRBD1. Looked up from germline, CDR1 is SNHLY and CDR2 is FYNNEI. The CDR3 consists of 15 residues. V was pared by 5 bases and J by 10 bases, with 11 bases of the junction left unmatched. CDR3 in amino acids: CASSYNRGVESPLHF. The CDR3 nucleotides read TGTGCCAGCAGTTACAACAGGGGTGTAGAGTCACCCCTCCACTTT.

This sequence joins TRBV2 and TRBJ2-2, with a possible D match to TRBD2 (5 bases). In germline, CDR1 is SNHLY, CDR2 FYNNEI. The CDR3 length is 16 residues. Trimming left V 5 bases short and J 4 bases short, with 17 bases between. For the CDR3, the DNA is TGTGCCAGCAGTACTGCGTTACGGGGTCTCACCGGGGAGCTGTTTTTT. This gives the protein CASSTALRGLTGELFF.

The CDR3 spells CSAPGAGGYTF. CDR3 DNA sequence: TGCAGCGCCCCAGGGGCTGGTGGCTACACCTTC. V usage is TRBV29-1 and J usage is TRBJ1-2; TRBD1 is a possible D gene (6 bases). The CDR3 sequence is 11 residues long. Germline V gene sequence: CDR1 SQVTM, CDR2 ANQGSEA. Trimming removed 7 bases at V and 7 bases at J, with 13 bases between. The full variable domain, its missing parts supplied by reference TRBV29-1 and TRBJ1-2, is SAVISQKPSRDICQRGTSLTIQCQVDSQVTMMFWYRQQPGQSLTLIATANQGSEATYESGFVIDKFPISRPNLTFSTLTVSNMSPEDSSIYLCSAPGAGGYTFGSGTRLTVV.

V gene TRBV2 combines with J gene TRBJ1-5; 8 nucleotides agree with TRBD1. Germline V gene data show CDR1 as SNHLY and CDR2 as FYNNEI. The CDR3 extends over 15 amino acids. V shed 8 bases, J shed 6 bases, and the junction held 12 bases outside the gene matches. The CDR3 DNA reads as TGTGCCAGCCATGGGGGACAGGAAGTAGGTCAGCCCCAGCATTTT. As protein: CASHGGQEVGQPQHF.

A note on this clone: At the DNA level, this CDR3 is encoded by other sequences in the same sample as well. The rearrangement uses TRBV19 and TRBJ2-1; 13 positions agree with TRBD2. J was trimmed by 2 bases and V by 4 bases; bases with no gene match: 2. Germline-derived CDR1 and CDR2 are LNHDA and SQIVND (reference sequence). The CDR3 totals 16 residues. CDR3: CASSRTSGGTYNEQFF. As DNA, the CDR3 is TGTGCCAGTAGTAGGACTAGCGGGGGTACCTACAATGAGCAGTTCTTC.